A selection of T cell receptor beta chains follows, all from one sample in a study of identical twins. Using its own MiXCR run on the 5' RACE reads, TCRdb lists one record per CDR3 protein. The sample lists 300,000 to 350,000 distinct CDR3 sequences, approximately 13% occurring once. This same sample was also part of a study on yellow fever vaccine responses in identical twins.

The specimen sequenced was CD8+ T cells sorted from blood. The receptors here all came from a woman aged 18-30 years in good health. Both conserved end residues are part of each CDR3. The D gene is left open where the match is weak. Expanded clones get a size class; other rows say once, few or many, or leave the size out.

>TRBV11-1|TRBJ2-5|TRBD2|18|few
TGTGCCAGCAGCGCTCGTGTACGCACTAGCGGGCCGCAAGAGACCCAGTACTTC
CASSARVRTSGPQETQYF
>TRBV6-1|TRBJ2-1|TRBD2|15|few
TGTGCCAGCGCCCCCGGGAGGGTTTCCTACAATGAGCAGTTCTTC
CASAPGRVSYNEQFF
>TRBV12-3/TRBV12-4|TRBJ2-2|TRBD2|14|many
TGTGCCAGCAGTTTCGCTAGCGGGTACGGGGAGCTGTTTTTT
CASSFASGYGELFF
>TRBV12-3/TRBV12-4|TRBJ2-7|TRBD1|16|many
TGTGCCAGCAGTTCCAAACAGGGGCGGTACCTCTACGAGCAGTACTTC
CASSSKQGRYLYEQYF
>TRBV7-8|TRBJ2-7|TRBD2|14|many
TGTGCCAGCAGCCACTTAGCGGGAGGGTACGAGCAGTACTTC
CASSHLAGGYEQYF
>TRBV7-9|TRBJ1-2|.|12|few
TGTGCCAGCAGCTTAGTAGGTATTGGCTACACCTTC
CASSLVGIGYTF
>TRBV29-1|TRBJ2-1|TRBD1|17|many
TGCAGCGTTGAAGATCCGATGGGACAGGGGGCTTACAATGAGCAGTTCTTC
CSVEDPMGQGAYNEQFF
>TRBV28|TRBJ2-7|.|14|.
TGTGCCAGCAGTCCCGGCCGGGGGCCCTACGAGCAGTACTTC
CASSPGRGPYEQYF
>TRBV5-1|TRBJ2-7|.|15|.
TGCGCCGGCAGCTTAGAGGTCAGGGGCCCCTACGAGCAGTACTTC
CAGSLEVRGPYEQYF
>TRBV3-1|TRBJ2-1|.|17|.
TGTGCCAGCAGCCAAGATCTCGGTAGCGACTCCTACAATGAGCAGTTCTTC
CASSQDLGSDSYNEQFF
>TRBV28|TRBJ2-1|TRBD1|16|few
TGTGCCAGCAGTCCCCGGTCAGGGGGCTCCTACAATGAGCAGTTCTTC
CASSPRSGGSYNEQFF
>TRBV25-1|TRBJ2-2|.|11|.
TGTGCCAGCAGTGAAGGGTGGGAGCTGTTTTTT
CASSEGWELFF
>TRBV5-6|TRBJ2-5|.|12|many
TGTGCCAGCAGCTGGGCCAAAGAGACCCAGTACTTC
CASSWAKETQYF
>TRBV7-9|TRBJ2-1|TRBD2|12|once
TGTGCCAGCAGCGGGGAGGGGTTTGAGCAGTTCTTC
CASSGEGFEQFF
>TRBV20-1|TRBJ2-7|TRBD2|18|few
TGCAGTGCTAGAGATGTCGAGGCCCTAGCGGGAGATTCCTACGAGCAGTACTTC
CSARDVEALAGDSYEQYF